The 16 T cell receptor beta chains below were found in one sample sequenced in a study of blood T cell repertoires in COVID-19. Repertoires were generated with immunoSEQ multiplex PCR, while TCRdb's copy carries only in-frame clones and drops some. The sample includes 65,000 to 100,000 clones, around nine tenths of them seen just once. Sequencing used peripheral blood. These receptors all stem from a woman at least 80 years old with acute or convalescent COVID-19.

A word on this clone: At one boundary the junction diverges from the germline segment, which might be a read error. The chain uses TRBV7-7 and TRBJ1-2, with D possibly being TRBD1 (5 bases). CDR3 size: 12 residues. In germline, CDR1 is SSHAT, CDR2 FNYEAQ (reference sequence). The CDR3 loop is CASSPGGRGYTF. In DNA form, the CDR3 reads TGTGCTAGCAGTCCCGGGGGAAGGGGCTACACCTTC.

V is TRBV5-4 and J is TRBJ2-7, with a tentative D call TRBD2 (6 bases). This CDR3 has 14 residues. V shed 4 bases and J shed 2 bases, with 13 bases lying between them. Per germline, CDR1 SGHNT and CDR2 YYREEE (reference sequence). CDR3 residues: CASSPGDRPYEQYF. As DNA, the CDR3 is TGTGCCAGCAGCCCGGGGGATCGGCCCTACGAGCAGTACTTC.

The chain couples TRBV6-6 to TRBJ1-1; D perhaps matches TRBD1 (5 bases). The CDR3 is 14 amino acids. Germline values: CDR1 MNHNY, CDR2 SVGAGI (reference sequence). V was cut by 6 bases and J by 5 bases, with 16 bases left in between. The CDR3 loop is CASRTGLLGTEAFF. CDR3 DNA sequence: TGTGCCAGCAGAACAGGCCTACTTGGGACTGAAGCTTTCTTT.

The chain couples TRBV19 to TRBJ2-1, with 12 bases that match TRBD2. This CDR3 region has 17 residues. Trimming cost V 5 bases and J 7 bases; bases outside gene matches: 12. Germline V lookup: CDR1 LNHDA, CDR2 SQIVND (reference sequence). The CDR3 DNA follows: TGTGCCAGTAGTTCCTTCGCCCGGGGACTAGCGGGTAATGAGCAGTTCTTC. Encoded protein: CASSSFARGLAGNEQFF.

This clone occurred once. The chain employs TRBV19 and TRBJ1-1; 10 bases align to TRBD1. V lost 6 bases and J lost 4; bases outside the gene matches: 5. The CDR3 totals 14 residues. Germline V gene lookup returns CDR1 LNHDA and CDR2 SQIVND (reference sequence). CDR3: CASRRQGAATEAFF. CDR3 nucleotides: TGTGCCAGTAGGCGACAGGGGGCAGCCACTGAAGCTTTCTTT.

The gene calls are TRBV19 and TRBJ2-6, with D hard to call. This CDR3 is built from 16 residues. Germline CDR1 LNHDA, CDR2 SQIVND (reference sequence). Trimming stripped 3 bases from V and 0 bases from J, with 9 bases between. The DNA of the CDR3 is TGTGCCAGTAGTATGCCGAGCTTCTCTGGGGCCAACGTCCTGACTTTC. Its protein is CASSMPSFSGANVLTF.

This clone appeared once. CDR3 DNA sequence: TGTGCCAGCTCCTCCGGGACAGGGGTGGGGGATACGCAGTATTTT. As protein: CASSSGTGVGDTQYF. This chain connects TRBV2 to TRBJ2-3; 10 positions match TRBD1. V shed 8 bases, J shed 6 bases, and the junction held 11 bases outside the gene matches. Germline CDR1 SNHLY, CDR2 FYNNEI. The CDR3 contains 15 residues.

The gene calls are TRBV10-3 and TRBJ1-2, with D uncertain. The CDR3 spans 12 residues. V lost 2 bases and J lost 4, with 5 bases in between. CDR1 and CDR2 from the germline V gene are ENHRY and SYGVKD. The CDR3 DNA is TGTGCCATCAGTGAGACAACCTATGGCTACACCTTC. Translated, it gives CAISETTYGYTF.

A single count supports this clone. Here the CDR3 DNA reads TGTGCCAGTAGTACCTCGGGACAGTCAGGGACCCAGTACTTC. This gives the protein CASSTSGQSGTQYF. The gene calls are TRBV19 and TRBJ2-5; 7 bases are a match to TRBD1. The CDR3 has 14 residues. Germline-derived CDR1 and CDR2 are LNHDA and SQIVND (reference sequence). V dropped 4 bases and J dropped 7; count of bases not matched to a gene: 9.

The V call is TRBV11-3, the J call TRBJ2-1, with 12 bases aligning to TRBD2. Germline CDR1 SGHNT, CDR2 YENEEA. The V gene end was trimmed by 5 bases and the J gene end by 9 bases; junction bases not matched to a gene: 8. The CDR3 covers 15 residues. The CDR3 DNA follows: TGTGCCAGCAGCGCTTCTAGCGGGAGGGCCGGTGAGCAGTTCTTC. Protein: CASSASSGRAGEQFF.

This rearrangement joins TRBV9 to TRBJ2-1; 12 bases are shared with TRBD2. V gave up 5 bases and J gave up 9 bases; unmatched junction bases: 9. Germline CDR1 and CDR2: SGDLS and YYNGEE. This CDR3 spans 15 amino acids. The CDR3 DNA reads as TGTGCCAGCAGTATCCTAGCGGGAGGGCCTAGTGAGCAGTTCTTC. Amino acid sequence: CASSILAGGPSEQFF.

This clone came up a few times. The chain is built from TRBV27 and TRBJ2-3; 7 nucleotides align to TRBD1. The J segment lost 2 bases and the V segment lost 7 bases, leaving 3 bases of the junction unmatched. The CDR3 covers 13 residues. Germline assignment: CDR1 MNHEY and CDR2 SMNVEV (reference sequence). The CDR3 loop is CASNRGATDTQYF. In DNA form, the CDR3 reads TGTGCCAGCAACAGGGGAGCCACAGATACGCAGTATTTT.

There are a few counts of this clone. The J gene is TRBJ2-3, the V gene TRBV7-3; the D gene is possibly TRBD2 (6 bases). The V and J ends lost 5 bases and 4 bases respectively, with 16 bases between them. The CDR3 is 15 amino acids. Germline V gene sequence: CDR1 SGHTA, CDR2 FQGTGA. This chain's CDR3 is CASSLGGMGSDTQYF. As DNA, the CDR3 is TGTGCCAGCAGCCTCGGCGGGATGGGTTCAGATACGCAGTATTTT.

A single count supports this clone. The chain is built from TRBV7-8 and TRBJ1-2; 9 positions agree with TRBD1. Germline V gene data show CDR1 as SGHVS and CDR2 as FQNEAQ. The CDR3 is 16 amino acids. V dropped 5 bases and J dropped 0; count of bases not matched to a gene: 7. DNA for the CDR3: TGTGCCAGCAGCACCACAGGGGGCCCTGCTAACTATGGCTACACCTTC. Translation: CASSTTGGPANYGYTF.

The chain joins TRBV5-1 to TRBJ1-2, with 10 bases aligning to TRBD1. The CDR3 totals 16 residues. Germline CDR1 is SGHRS and CDR2 is YFSETQ. V was pared by 2 bases and J by 4 bases, with 8 bases of the junction left unmatched. The CDR3 loop reads CASSFDGQGGGYGYTF. CDR3 coding DNA: TGCGCCAGCAGCTTTGATGGACAGGGGGGTGGCTATGGCTACACCTTC.

This chain links TRBV6-5 with TRBJ1-4; D is perhaps TRBD1 (5 bases). CDR3 length: 14 residues. Germline loops: CDR1 MNHEY, CDR2 SVGAGI. V gave up 6 bases and J gave up 0 bases, with 8 bases separating them. CDR3 amino acids: CASSDRSTNEKLFF. CDR3 DNA: TGTGCCAGCAGCGACAGATCAACTAATGAAAAACTGTTTTTT.